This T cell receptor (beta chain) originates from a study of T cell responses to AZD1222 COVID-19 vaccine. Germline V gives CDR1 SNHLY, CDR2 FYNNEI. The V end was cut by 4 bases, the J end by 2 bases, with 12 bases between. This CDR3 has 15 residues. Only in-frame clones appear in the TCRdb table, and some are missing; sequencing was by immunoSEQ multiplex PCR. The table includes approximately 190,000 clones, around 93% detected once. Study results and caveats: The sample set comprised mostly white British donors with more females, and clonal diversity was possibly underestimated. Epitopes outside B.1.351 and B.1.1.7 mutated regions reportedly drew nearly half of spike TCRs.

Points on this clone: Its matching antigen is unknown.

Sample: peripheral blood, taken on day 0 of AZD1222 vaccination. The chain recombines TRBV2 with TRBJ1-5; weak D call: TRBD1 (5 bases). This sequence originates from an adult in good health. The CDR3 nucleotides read TGTGCCAGCAGTGGCCTCGGGGGGGGCAATCAGCCCCAGCATTTT. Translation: CASSGLGGGNQPQHF. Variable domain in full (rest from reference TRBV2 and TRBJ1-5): EPEVTQTPSHQVTQMGQEVILRCVPISNHLYFYWYRQILGQKVEFLVSFYNNEISEKSEIFDDQFSVERPDGSNFTLKIRSTKLEDSAMYFCASSGLGGGNQPQHFGDGTRLSIL.